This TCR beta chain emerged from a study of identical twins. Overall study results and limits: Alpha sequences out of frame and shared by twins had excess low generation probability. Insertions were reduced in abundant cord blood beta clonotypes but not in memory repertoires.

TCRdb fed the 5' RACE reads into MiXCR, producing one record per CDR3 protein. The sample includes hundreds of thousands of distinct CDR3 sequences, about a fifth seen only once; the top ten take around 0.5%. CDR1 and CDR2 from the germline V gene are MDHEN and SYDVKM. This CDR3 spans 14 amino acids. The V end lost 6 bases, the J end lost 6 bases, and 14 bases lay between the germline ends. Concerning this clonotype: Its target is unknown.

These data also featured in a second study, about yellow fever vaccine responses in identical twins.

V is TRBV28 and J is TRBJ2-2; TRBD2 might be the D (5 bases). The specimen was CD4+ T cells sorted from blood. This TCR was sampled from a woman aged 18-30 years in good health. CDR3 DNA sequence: TGTGCCAGCAGAGCGGACGTGACTGCCGGGGAGCTGTTTTTT. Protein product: CASRADVTAGELFF.